A single TCR beta chain is shown here with its context. What it recognizes is unknown. This sample is part of a study of cytomegalovirus exposure and HLA in healthy donors. On the study more broadly: Early released data had approximately 86 million unique TCRs, all coming from HLA-typed donors. Broader study findings: The number of N-insertions in an Asian-associated ancestry cluster was reportedly below the roughly 670-donor mean in a later analysis.

The CDR3 has 15 residues. Trimming pared 1 base from V and 2 bases from J, leaving 13 bases between. Germline CDR1 SGDLS, CDR2 YYNGEE. In nominal health when sampled, donors likely had unrecorded immune exposures nonetheless. With 60 Vbeta and 13 Jbeta primers, the PCR was carried out. Clones were read by immunoSEQ multiplex PCR, and TCRdb kept only the in-frame ones, dropping some. The sample yields fewer than 150,000 clones, around 76% seen once. The sequenced sample consisted of PBMCs. The receptor was isolated from a man in his fifties or sixties in good health and CMV-seropositive. The chain employs TRBV9 and TRBJ2-7; tentative D call: TRBD1 (6 bases). CDR3 DNA: TGTGCCAGCAGCGTAAGCCAGGGGTCGACCTACGAGCAGTACTTC. Translating gives CASSVSQGSTYEQYF.